A single sample is the source of the 9 T cell receptor beta chains below, sequenced in a study of blood T cell repertoires in COVID-19. Libraries were prepared by immunoSEQ multiplex PCR; TCRdb keeps only in-frame clonotypes and omits some of them. The sample consists of almost 250,000 clones, around 87% of them appearing once. Sequencing was done on a sample of PBMCs or T cells enriched from blood (not recorded which). The receptors come from a woman aged 50 to 65 who had recovered from COVID-19.

This chain uses TRBV30 with TRBJ2-5; 8 nucleotides line up with TRBD2. J gave up 14 bases and V 4 bases, and 12 bases lay outside the gene matches. There are 12 residues in the CDR3. The V gene's germline CDR1 is GTSNPN and CDR2 SVGIG (reference sequence). CDR3 bases: TGTGCCTGGACCCCCGGGCCCGGGGGGGCCTACTTC. Translating it yields CAWTPGPGGAYF.

About this clone itself: The sample holds other DNA sequences that translate to the same CDR3. The V call is TRBV19, the J call TRBJ2-6; no firm D call. Germline values: CDR1 LNHDA, CDR2 SQIVND (reference sequence). The germline V and J ends were trimmed by 2 bases and 1 base, with 6 bases remaining between them. The CDR3 runs to 15 residues. The DNA of the CDR3 is TGTGCCAGTAGTATATCGGGTTCTGGGGCCAACGTCCTGACTTTC. This translates into CASSISGSGANVLTF. Combining the CDR3 with reference TRBV19 and TRBJ2-6 gives the whole variable domain DGGITQSPKYLFRKEGQNVTLSCEQNLNHDAMYWYRQDPGQGLRLIYYSQIVNDFQKGDIAEGYSVSREKKESFPLTVTSAQKNPTAFYLCASSISGSGANVLTFGAGSRLTVL.

The chain employs TRBV6-5 and TRBJ1-1, with a weak D call TRBD1 (5 bases). Trimming stripped 2 bases from V and 1 base from J, with 8 bases between. There are 14 residues in the CDR3. Germline values: CDR1 MNHEY, CDR2 SVGAGI. CDR3 nucleotides: TGTGCCAGCAGTTACGACGGGGGGAACACTGAAGCTTTCTTT. The encoded protein is CASSYDGGNTEAFF.

This clone has only a few counts. Different DNA sequences within this sample yield the same CDR3. The V call is TRBV18, the J call TRBJ1-2; 8 positions match TRBD1. Germline CDR1 and CDR2: KGHSH and LQKENI. This CDR3 contains 14 residues. With V trimmed by 3 bases and J by 2 bases, 2 bases remained unmatched. DNA of the CDR3: TGTGCCAGCTCACCCGGACAGGGAAACTATGGCTACACCTTC. Residues: CASSPGQGNYGYTF.

This chain links TRBV5-1 with TRBJ1-4, with TRBD1 matching over 9 bases. J was trimmed by 3 bases and V by 2 bases; bases with no gene match: 14. This CDR3 is built from 19 residues. Germline lookup yields CDR1 SGHRS and CDR2 YFSETQ. CDR3 nucleotide sequence: TGCGCCAGCAGCTTACGACCAGGACAGGGGAATTTGGCTAATGAAAAACTGTTTTTT. It translates to CASSLRPGQGNLANEKLFF. The whole variable domain, remainder taken from reference TRBV5-1 and TRBJ1-4, is KAGVTQTPRYLIKTRGQQVTLSCSPISGHRSVSWYQQTPGQGLQFLFEYFSETQRNKGNFPGRFSGRQFSNSRSEMNVSTLELGDSALYLCASSLRPGQGNLANEKLFFGSGTQLSVL.

The chain has TRBV11-3 and TRBJ1-1; maybe TRBD1 (5 bases). V lost 5 bases and J lost 3, with 13 bases in between. There are 14 residues in the CDR3. Germline-derived CDR1 and CDR2 are SGHNT and YENEEA. The CDR3 sequence is CASSNRGSDTEAFF. The CDR3 nucleotides are TGTGCCAGCAGCAATAGGGGATCCGACACTGAAGCTTTCTTT.

V and J are TRBV7-8 and TRBJ2-3; TRBD2 matches at 11 bases. V was pared by 1 base and J by 7 bases, with 10 bases of the junction left unmatched. The germline V gene encodes CDR1 SGHVS and CDR2 FQNEAQ. The CDR3 runs 17 residues. CDR3 in amino acids: CASSLVASGRSRYTQYF. The CDR3 bases are TGTGCCAGCAGCTTAGTTGCTAGCGGGAGGTCTAGGTATACGCAGTATTTT.

The sample holds a few counts of this clone. This rearrangement joins TRBV28 to TRBJ1-2; TRBD1 might be the D (6 bases). The CDR3 runs 13 residues. Germline CDR1 is MDHEN and CDR2 is SYDVKM. V gave up 10 bases and J gave up 0 bases, with 12 bases separating them. The CDR3 protein is CATLDSPNYGYTF. CDR3 coding DNA: TGTGCCACCCTGGACAGTCCTAACTATGGCTACACCTTC.

The chain joins TRBV12-3 or TRBV12-4 to TRBJ2-1; D is perhaps TRBD2 (5 bases). V lost 6 bases and J lost 5, with 11 bases in between. This CDR3 contains 13 residues. In DNA, the CDR3 is TGTGCCAGCAGAAATGGACTGAACAATGAGCAGTTCTTC. Protein sequence: CASRNGLNNEQFF.